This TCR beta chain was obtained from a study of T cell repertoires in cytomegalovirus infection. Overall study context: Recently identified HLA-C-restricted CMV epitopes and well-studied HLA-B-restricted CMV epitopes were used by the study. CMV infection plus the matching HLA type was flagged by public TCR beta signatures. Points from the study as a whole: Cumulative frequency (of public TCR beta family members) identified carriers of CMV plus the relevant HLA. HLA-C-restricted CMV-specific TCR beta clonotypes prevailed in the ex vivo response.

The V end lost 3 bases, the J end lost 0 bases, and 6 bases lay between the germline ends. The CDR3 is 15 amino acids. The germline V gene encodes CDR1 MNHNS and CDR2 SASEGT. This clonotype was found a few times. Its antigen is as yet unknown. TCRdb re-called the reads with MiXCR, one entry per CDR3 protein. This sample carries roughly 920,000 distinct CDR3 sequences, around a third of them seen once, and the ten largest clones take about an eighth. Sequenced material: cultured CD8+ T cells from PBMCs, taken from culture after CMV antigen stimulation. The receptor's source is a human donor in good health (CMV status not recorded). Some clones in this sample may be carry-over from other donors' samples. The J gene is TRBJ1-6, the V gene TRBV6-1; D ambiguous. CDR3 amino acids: CASSDSFSYNSPLHF. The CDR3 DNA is TGTGCCAGCAGTGACAGTTTCTCCTATAATTCACCCCTCCACTTT.